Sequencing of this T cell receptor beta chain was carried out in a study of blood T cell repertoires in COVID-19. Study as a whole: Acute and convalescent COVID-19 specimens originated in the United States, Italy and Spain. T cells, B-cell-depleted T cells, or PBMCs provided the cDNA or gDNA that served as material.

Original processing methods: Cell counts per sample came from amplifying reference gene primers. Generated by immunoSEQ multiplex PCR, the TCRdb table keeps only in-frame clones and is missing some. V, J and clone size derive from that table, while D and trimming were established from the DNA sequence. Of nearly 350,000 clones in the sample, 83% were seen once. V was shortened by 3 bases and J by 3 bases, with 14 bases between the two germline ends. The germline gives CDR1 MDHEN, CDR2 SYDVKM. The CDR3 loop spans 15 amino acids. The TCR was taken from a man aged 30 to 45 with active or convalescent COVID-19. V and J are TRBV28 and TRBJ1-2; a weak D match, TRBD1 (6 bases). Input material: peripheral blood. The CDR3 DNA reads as TGTGCCAGCAGTTTTACCAGGGGACCTTACTATGGCTACACCTTC. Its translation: CASSFTRGPYYGYTF.